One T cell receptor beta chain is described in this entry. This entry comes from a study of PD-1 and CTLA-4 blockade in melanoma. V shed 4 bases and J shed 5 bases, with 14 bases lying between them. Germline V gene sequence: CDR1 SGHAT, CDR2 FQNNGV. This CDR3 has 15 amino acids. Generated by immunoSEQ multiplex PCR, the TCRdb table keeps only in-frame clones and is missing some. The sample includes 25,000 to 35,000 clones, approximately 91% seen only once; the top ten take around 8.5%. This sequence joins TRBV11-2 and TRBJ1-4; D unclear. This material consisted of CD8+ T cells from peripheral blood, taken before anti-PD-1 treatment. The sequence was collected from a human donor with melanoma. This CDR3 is CASSSPSDGNEKLFF. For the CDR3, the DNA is TGTGCCAGCAGCTCTCCCTCGGACGGAAATGAAAAACTGTTTTTT.